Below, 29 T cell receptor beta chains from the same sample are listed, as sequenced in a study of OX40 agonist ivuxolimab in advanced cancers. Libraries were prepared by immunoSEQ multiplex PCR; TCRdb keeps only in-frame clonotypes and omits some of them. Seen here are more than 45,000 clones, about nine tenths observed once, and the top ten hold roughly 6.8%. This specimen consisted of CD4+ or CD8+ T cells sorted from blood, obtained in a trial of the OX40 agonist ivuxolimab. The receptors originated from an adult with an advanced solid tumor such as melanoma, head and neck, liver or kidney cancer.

The CDR3 protein is CASSQETQGASPLHF. CDR3 nucleotide sequence: TGCGCCAGCAGCCAAGAGACCCAGGGGGCTTCACCCCTCCACTTT. The chain is built from TRBV4-1 and TRBJ1-6; 8 bases agree with TRBD1. Germline V lookup: CDR1 MGHRA, CDR2 YSYEKL. This CDR3 region has 15 residues. The V and J ends lost 0 bases and 9 bases, in that order; junction bases with no gene match: 4.

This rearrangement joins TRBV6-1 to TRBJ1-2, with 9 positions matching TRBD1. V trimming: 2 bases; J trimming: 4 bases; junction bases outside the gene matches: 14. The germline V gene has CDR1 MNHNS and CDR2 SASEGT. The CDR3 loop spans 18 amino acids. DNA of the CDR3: TGTGCCAGCAGTGAAATTGTGGGACAGGGTCCCAGTAGCTATGGCTACACCTTC. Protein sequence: CASSEIVGQGPSSYGYTF.

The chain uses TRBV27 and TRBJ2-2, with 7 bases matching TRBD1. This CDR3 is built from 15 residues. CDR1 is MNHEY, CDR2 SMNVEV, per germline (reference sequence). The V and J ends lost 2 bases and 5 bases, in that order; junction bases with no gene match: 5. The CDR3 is CASSLRQGRTGELFF. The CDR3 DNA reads TGTGCCAGCAGTTTACGACAGGGTCGTACCGGGGAGCTGTTTTTT.

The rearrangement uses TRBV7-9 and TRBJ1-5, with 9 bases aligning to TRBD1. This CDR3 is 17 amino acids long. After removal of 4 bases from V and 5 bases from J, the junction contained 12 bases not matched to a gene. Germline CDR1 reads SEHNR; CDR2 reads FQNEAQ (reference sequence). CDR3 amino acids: CASSSHGTGSADQPQHF. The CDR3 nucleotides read TGTGCCAGCAGCTCCCATGGGACAGGGTCAGCCGATCAGCCCCAGCATTTT.

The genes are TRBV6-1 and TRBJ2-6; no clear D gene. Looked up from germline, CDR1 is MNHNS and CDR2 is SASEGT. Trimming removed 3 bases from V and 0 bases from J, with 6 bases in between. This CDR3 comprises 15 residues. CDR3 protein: CASSDTASGANVLTF. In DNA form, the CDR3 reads TGTGCCAGCAGTGATACGGCCTCTGGGGCCAACGTCCTGACTTTC.

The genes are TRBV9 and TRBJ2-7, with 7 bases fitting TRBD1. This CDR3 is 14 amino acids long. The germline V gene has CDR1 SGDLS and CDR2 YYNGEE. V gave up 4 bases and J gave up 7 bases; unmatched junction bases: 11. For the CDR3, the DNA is TGTGCCAGCAGCCCCCGCGACAGGGTAGAAGAGCAGTACTTC. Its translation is CASSPRDRVEEQYF.

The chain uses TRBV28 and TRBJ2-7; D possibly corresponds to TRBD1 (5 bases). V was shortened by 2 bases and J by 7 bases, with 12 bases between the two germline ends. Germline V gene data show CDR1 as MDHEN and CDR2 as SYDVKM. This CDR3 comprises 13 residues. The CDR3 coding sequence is TGTGCCAGCAGTTTAGGGCAGGGTGGGGAGCAGTACGTC. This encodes CASSLGQGGEQYV.

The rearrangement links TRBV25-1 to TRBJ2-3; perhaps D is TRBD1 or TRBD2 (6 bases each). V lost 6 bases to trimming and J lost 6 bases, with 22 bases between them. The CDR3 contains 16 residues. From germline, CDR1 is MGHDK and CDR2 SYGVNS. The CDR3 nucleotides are TGTGCCAGCAGCGGGGGCTTGGAGCTTATATCCGATACGCAGTATTTT. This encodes CASSGGLELISDTQYF.

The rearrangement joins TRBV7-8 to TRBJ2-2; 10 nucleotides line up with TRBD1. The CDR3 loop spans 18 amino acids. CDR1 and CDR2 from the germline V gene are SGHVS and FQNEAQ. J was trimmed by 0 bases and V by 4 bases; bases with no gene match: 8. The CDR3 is CASSSWTGGFSNTGELFF. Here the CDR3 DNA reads TGTGCCAGCAGCTCGTGGACAGGGGGATTCTCGAACACCGGGGAGCTGTTTTTT.

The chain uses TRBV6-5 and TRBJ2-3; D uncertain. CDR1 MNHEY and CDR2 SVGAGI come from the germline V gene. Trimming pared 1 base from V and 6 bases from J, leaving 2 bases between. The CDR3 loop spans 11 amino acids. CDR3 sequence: CASSYFDTQYF. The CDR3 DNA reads TGTGCCAGCAGTTACTTTGATACGCAGTATTTT.

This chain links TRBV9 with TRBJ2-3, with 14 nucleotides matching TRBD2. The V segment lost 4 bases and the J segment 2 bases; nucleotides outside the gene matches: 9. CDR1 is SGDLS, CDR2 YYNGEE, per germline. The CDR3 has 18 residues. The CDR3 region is CASSPRLAGGLVTDTQYF. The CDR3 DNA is TGTGCCAGCAGCCCTCGACTAGCGGGGGGGCTCGTCACAGATACGCAGTATTTT.

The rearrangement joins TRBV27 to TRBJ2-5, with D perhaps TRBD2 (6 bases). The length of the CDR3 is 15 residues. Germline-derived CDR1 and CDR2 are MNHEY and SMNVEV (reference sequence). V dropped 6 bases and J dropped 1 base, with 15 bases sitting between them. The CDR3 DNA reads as TGTGCCAGCAGGGGCATGCACGGGGGCCAAGAGACCCAGTACTTC. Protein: CASRGMHGGQETQYF.

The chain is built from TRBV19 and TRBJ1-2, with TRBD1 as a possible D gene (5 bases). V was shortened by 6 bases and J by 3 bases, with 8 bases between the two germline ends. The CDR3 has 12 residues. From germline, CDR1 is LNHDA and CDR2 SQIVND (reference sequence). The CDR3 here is CASSTGDYGYTF. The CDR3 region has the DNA TGTGCCAGTAGCACAGGTGACTATGGCTACACCTTC.

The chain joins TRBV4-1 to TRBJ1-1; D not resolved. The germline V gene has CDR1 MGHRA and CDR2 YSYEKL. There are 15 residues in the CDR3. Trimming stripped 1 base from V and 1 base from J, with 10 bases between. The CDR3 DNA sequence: TGCGCCAGCAGCCAAGGAAGAGGCCAGAACACTGAAGCTTTCTTT. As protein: CASSQGRGQNTEAFF.

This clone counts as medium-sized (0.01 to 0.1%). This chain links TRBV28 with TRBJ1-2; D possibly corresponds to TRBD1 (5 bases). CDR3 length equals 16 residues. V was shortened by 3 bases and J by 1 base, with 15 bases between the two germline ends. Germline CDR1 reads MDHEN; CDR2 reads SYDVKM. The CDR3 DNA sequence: TGTGCCAGCAGTTTGGGGGGAGGACCCTATAACTATGGCTACACCTTC. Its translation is CASSLGGGPYNYGYTF.

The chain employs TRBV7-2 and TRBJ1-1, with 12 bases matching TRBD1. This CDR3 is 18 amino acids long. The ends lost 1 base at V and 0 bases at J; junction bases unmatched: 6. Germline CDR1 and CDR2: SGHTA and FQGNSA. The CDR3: CASSLVGTGGLMNTEAFF. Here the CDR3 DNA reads TGTGCCAGCAGCTTAGTGGGGACAGGGGGCTTGATGAACACTGAAGCTTTCTTT.

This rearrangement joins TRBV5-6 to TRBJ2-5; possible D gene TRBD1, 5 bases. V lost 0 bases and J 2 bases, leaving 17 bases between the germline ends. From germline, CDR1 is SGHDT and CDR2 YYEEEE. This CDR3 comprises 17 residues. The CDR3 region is CASSLGALGRDQETQYF. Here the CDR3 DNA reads TGTGCCAGCAGCTTGGGGGCCTTGGGCAGGGATCAAGAGACCCAGTACTTC.

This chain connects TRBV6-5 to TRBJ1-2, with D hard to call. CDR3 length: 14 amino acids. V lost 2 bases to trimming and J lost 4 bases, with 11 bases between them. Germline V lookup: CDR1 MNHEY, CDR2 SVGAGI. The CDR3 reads CASSYRGGRYGYTF. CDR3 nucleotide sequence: TGTGCCAGCAGTTACCGGGGAGGGCGCTATGGCTACACCTTC.

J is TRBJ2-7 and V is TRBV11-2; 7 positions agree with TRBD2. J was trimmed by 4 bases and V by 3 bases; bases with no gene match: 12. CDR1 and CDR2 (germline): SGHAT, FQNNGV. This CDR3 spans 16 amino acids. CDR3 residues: CASSFYPGTNLYEQYF. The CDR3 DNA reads TGTGCCAGCAGCTTTTATCCCGGGACTAACCTATACGAGCAGTACTTC.

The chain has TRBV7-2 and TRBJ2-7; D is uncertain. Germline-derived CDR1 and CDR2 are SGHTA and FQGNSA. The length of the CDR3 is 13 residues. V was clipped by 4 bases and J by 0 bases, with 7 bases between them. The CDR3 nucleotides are TGTGCCAGCAGCTCCTATAGCTCCTACGAGCAGTACTTC. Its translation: CASSSYSSYEQYF. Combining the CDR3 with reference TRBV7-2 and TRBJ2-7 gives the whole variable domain GAGVSQSPSNKVTEKGKDVELRCDPISGHTALYWYRQSLGQGLEFLIYFQGNSAPDKSGLPSDRFSAERTGGSVSTLTIQRTQQEDSAVYLCASSSYSSYEQYFGPGTRLTVT.

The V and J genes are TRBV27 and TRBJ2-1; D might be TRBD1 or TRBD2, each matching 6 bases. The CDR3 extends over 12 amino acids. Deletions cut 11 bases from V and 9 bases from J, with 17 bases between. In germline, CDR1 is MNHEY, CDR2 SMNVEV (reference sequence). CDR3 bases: TGTGCCGCGTGGGGGGCCAGGGGTGAGCAGTTCTTC. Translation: CAAWGARGEQFF.

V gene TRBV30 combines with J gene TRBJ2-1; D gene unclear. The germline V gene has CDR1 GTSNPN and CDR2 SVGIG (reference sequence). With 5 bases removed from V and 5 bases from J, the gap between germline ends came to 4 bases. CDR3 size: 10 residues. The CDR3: CAWGNNEQFF. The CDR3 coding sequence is TGTGCCTGGGGAAACAATGAGCAGTTCTTC.

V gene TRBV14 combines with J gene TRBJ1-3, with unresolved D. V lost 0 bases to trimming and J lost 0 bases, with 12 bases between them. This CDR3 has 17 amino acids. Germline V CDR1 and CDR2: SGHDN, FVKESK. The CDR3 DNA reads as TGTGCCAGCAGCCAAGATGGCAGCGACATCTCTGGAAACACCATATATTTT. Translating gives CASSQDGSDISGNTIYF.

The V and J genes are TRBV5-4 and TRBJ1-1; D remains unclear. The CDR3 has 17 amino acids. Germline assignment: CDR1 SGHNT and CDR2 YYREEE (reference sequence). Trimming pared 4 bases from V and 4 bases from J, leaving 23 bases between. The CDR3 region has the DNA TGTGCCAGCAGCCCTTACTCTAGCTCATACCGGGGCACTGAAGCTTTCTTT. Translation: CASSPYSSSYRGTEAFF.

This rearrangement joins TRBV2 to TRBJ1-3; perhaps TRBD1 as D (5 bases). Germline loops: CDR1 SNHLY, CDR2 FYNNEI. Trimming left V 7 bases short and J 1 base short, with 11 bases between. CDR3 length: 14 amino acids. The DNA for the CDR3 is TGTGCCAGCAAATACGGGGGATCTGGAAACACCATATATTTT. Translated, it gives CASKYGGSGNTIYF.

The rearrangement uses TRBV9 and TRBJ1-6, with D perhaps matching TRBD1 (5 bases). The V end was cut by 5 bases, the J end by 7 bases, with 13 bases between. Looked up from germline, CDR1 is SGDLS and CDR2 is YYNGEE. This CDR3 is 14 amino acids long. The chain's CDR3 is CASRAGRGNSPLHF. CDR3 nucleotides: TGTGCCAGCAGGGCAGGGAGAGGCAATTCACCCCTCCACTTT.

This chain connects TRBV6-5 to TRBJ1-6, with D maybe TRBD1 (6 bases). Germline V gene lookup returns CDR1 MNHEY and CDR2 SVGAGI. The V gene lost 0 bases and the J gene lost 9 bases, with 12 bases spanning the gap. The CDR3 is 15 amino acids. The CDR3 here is CASSYSKGGGSPLHF. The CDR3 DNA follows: TGTGCCAGCAGTTACTCGAAGGGGGGCGGTTCACCCCTCCACTTT.

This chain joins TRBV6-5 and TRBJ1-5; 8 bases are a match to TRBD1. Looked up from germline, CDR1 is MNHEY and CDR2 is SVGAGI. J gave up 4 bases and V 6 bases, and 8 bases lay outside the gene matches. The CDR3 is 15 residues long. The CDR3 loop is CASSPQGARNQPQHF. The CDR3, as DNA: TGTGCCAGCAGCCCCCAGGGGGCGAGGAATCAGCCCCAGCATTTT.

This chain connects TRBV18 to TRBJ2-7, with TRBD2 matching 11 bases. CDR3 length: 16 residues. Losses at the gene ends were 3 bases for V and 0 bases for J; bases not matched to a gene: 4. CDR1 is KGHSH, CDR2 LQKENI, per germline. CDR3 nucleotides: TGTGCCAGCTCACCCGTGCTAGCGGGGGGCTCCTACGAGCAGTACTTC. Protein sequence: CASSPVLAGGSYEQYF.